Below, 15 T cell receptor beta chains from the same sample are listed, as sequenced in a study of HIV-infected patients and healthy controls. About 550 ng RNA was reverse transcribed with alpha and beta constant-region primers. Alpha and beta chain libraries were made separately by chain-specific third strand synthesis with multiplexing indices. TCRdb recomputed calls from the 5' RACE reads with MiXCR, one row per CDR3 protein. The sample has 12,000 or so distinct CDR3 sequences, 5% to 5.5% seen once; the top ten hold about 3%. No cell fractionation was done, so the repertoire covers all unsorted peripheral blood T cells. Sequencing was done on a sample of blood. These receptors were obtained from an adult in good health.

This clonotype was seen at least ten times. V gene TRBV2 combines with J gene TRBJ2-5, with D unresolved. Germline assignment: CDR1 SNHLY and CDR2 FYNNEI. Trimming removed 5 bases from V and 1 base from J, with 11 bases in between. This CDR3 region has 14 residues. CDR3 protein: CASSSQSPQETQYF. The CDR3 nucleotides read TGTGCCAGCAGTTCCCAGTCACCCCAAGAGACCCAGTACTTC.

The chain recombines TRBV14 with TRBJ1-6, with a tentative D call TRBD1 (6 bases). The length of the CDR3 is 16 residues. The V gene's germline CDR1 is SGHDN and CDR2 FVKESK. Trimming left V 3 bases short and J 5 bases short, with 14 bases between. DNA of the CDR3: TGTGCCAGCAGCCAGGCCAGGGGTGTCCATAATTCACCCCTCCACTTT. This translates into CASSQARGVHNSPLHF.

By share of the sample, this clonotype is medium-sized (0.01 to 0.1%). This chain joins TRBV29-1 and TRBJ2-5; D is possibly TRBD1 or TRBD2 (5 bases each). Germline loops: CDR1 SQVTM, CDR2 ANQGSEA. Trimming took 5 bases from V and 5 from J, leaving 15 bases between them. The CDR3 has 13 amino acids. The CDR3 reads CSVYGANSETQYF. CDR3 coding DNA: TGCAGCGTTTACGGGGCCAATTCCGAGACCCAGTACTTC.

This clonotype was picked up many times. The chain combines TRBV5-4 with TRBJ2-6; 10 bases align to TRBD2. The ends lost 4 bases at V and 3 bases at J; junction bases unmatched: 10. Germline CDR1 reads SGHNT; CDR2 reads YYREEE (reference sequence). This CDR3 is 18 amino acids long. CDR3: CASSAGLSGGVGANVLTF. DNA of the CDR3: TGTGCCAGCAGCGCGGGACTAAGCGGGGGGGTTGGGGCCAACGTCCTGACTTTC.

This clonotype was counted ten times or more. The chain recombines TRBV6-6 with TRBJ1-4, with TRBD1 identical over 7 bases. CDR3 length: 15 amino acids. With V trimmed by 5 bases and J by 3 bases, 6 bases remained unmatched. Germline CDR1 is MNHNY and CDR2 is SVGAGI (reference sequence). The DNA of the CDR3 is TGTGCCAGCAGTCGCACCGACAGGGCTAATGAAAAACTGTTTTTT. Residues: CASSRTDRANEKLFF.

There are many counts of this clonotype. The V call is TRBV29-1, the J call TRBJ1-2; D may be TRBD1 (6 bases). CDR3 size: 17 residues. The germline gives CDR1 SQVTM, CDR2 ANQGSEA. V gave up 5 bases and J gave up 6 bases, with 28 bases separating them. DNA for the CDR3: TGCAGCGTTCCCTTTGGTACAGGGAGGATGGGTATTGATGGCTACACCTTC. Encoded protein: CSVPFGTGRMGIDGYTF.

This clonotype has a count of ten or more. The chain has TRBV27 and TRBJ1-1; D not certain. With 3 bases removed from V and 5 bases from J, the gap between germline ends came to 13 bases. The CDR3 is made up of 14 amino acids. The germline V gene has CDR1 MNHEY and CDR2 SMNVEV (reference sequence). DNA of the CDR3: TGTGCCAGCAGTTTCGGAGGGAGAGGGACTGAAGCTTTCTTT. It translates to CASSFGGRGTEAFF.

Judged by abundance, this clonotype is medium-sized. CDR3 in amino acids: CASSESDSSYEQYF. In DNA, the CDR3 is TGTGCCAGCAGTGAAAGCGACAGCTCCTACGAGCAGTACTTC. V usage is TRBV25-1 and J usage is TRBJ2-7, with D maybe TRBD1 (5 bases). Trimming took off 2 bases at V and 0 bases at J, with 8 bases between the two ends. The length of the CDR3 is 14 residues. The germline V gene has CDR1 MGHDK and CDR2 SYGVNS.

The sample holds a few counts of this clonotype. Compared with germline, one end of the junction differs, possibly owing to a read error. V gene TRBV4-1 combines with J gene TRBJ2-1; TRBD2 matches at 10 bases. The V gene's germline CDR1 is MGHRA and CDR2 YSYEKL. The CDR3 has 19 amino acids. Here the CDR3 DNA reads TGCGCCAGCAGCCAAGCTTTTGCTAGCGGGGGCCTCCCCTACCATGAGCAGTTCTTC. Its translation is CASSQAFASGGLPYHEQFF.

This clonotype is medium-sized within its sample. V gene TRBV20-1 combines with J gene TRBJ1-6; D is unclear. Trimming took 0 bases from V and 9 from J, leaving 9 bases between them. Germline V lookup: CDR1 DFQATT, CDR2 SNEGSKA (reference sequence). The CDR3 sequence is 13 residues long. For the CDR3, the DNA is TGCAGTGCTAGAGACGGATCGGGTTCACCCCTCCACTTT. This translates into CSARDGSGSPLHF.

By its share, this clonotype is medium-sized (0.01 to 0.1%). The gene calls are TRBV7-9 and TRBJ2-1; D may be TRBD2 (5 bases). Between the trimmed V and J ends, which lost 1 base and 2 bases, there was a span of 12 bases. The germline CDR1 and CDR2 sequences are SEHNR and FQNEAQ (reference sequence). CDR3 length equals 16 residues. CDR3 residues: CASSLGAGITYNEQFF. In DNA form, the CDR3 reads TGTGCCAGCAGCTTAGGGGCCGGGATTACCTACAATGAGCAGTTCTTC.

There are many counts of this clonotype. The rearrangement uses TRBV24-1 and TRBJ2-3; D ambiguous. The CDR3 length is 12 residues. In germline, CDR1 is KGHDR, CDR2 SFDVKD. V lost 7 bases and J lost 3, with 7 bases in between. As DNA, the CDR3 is TGTGCCACCAGCGGCCTGACAGATACGCAGTATTTT. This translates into CATSGLTDTQYF.

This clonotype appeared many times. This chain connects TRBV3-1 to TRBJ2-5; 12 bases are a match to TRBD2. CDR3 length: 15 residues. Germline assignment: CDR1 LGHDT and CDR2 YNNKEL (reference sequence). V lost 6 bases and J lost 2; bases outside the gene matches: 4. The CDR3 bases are TGTGCCAGCAGTCATACTAGCGGGGGGCAAGAGACCCAGTACTTC. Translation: CASSHTSGGQETQYF.

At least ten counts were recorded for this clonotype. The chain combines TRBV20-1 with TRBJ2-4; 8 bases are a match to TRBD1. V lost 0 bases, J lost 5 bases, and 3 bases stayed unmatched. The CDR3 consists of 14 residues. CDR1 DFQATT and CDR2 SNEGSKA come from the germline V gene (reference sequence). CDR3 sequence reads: CSARDWTGQNIQYF. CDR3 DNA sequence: TGCAGTGCTAGAGACTGGACAGGGCAAAACATTCAGTACTTC.

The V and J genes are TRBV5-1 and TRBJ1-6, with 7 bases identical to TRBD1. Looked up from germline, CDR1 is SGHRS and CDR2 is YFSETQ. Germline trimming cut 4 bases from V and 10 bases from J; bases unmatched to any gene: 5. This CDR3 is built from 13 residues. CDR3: CASSLRGQSPLHF. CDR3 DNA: TGCGCCAGCAGCCTCAGGGGACAGTCACCCCTCCACTTT.